These 17 T cell receptor beta chains were sequenced from one sample in a study of beta chain features in type 1 diabetes (dated 2018 in TCRdb). Library generation was performed with the immunoSEQ multiplex PCR assay. The entire amount of isolated RNA was reverse transcribed using the High Capacity cDNA Reverse Transcription Kit, so the sequenced TCRB transcripts were expressed ones. TCRdb provides this immuneACCESS table in a form limited to in-frame rearrangements. Some clones are lacking; in checked studies, under half of them reflect an unresolved V gene, and why the rest are absent is not known. The sample has approximately 340,000 clones on record, approximately 15% of them singletons. Approximately 0.02% of the sample comes from the top ten. Specimen: naive CD4+ T cells from blood. What this sample's cell subset or site label stands for: true naive CD4+ T cells. The receptors were gathered from a woman aged 18-30 years in good health.

This chain joins TRBV18 and TRBJ2-5, with D possibly matching TRBD2 (6 bases). Trimming cost V 3 bases and J 3 bases, with 14 bases left between them. Germline CDR1 and CDR2: KGHSH and LQKENI. This CDR3 region has 15 residues. The CDR3 sequence is CASSPEGTGKETQYF. In DNA form, the CDR3 reads TGTGCCAGCTCACCGGAGGGAACGGGTAAAGAGACCCAGTACTTC. Complete variable domain (other parts from reference TRBV18 and TRBJ2-5): NAGVMQNPRHLVRRRGQEARLRCSPMKGHSHVYWYRQLPEEGLKFMVYLQKENIIDESGMPKERFSAEFPKEGPSILRIQQVVRGDSAAYFCASSPEGTGKETQYFGPGTRLLVL.

J is TRBJ2-3 and V is TRBV7-3; 9 bases are a match to TRBD2. CDR1 is SGHTA and CDR2 is FQGTGA in the germline V gene. This CDR3 is built from 15 residues. Unmatched junction bases numbered 6, after V lost 1 base and J lost 7 bases. CDR3 sequence reads: CASSLNSGSRNTQYF. DNA for the CDR3: TGTGCCAGCAGCTTAAATAGCGGGAGTAGAAATACGCAGTATTTT.

This chain links TRBV28 with TRBJ1-4, with a possible D match to TRBD1 (5 bases). The CDR3 has 13 amino acids. With 5 bases removed from V and 7 bases from J, the gap between germline ends came to 11 bases. Germline V gives CDR1 MDHEN, CDR2 SYDVKM. The CDR3, as DNA: TGTGCCAGCAGTCTGGACACCTCTGAAAAACTGTTTTTT. Translated: CASSLDTSEKLFF.

V usage is TRBV23-1 and J usage is TRBJ2-2, with 7 bases identical to TRBD2. TRBV23-1 is known as an ORF, though its function is uncertain. This CDR3 comprises 14 residues. The V and J ends lost 3 bases and 6 bases, in that order; junction bases with no gene match: 4. The CDR3 loop is CASSHSGWPGELFF. The DNA for the CDR3 is TGCGCCAGCAGTCATAGCGGGTGGCCCGGGGAGCTGTTTTTT.

V gene TRBV30 combines with J gene TRBJ2-5, with 9 nucleotides matching TRBD1. The junction had 19 bases not matched to a gene; V was cut back by 6 bases and J by 5 bases. CDR3 length: 17 residues. In germline, CDR1 is GTSNPN, CDR2 SVGIG (reference sequence). CDR3 in DNA: TGTGCCTGCCCAACCACCGACCGGGACAGGGAGGTCGAGACCCAGTACTTC. It translates to CACPTTDRDREVETQYF.

This clone was counted between two and nine times. The rearrangement links TRBV14 to TRBJ2-7; 14 nucleotides agree with TRBD2. CDR3 length equals 15 residues. The V gene's germline CDR1 is SGHDN and CDR2 FVKESK. J was trimmed by 2 bases and V by 5 bases; bases with no gene match: 2. The CDR3 bases are TGTGCCAGCAGCAGGGGACTAGCGGGAGCCTACGAGCAGTACTTC. Translated: CASSRGLAGAYEQYF.

This sequence joins TRBV28 and TRBJ2-7, with D possibly TRBD1 on 5 matching bases. The V end lost 7 bases, the J end lost 5 bases, and 15 bases lay between the germline ends. The CDR3 covers 13 residues. From germline, CDR1 is MDHEN and CDR2 SYDVKM. The CDR3 is CASNVGAEDEQYF. CDR3 DNA sequence: TGTGCCAGCAATGTTGGGGCTGAGGACGAGCAGTACTTC.

The chain joins TRBV28 to TRBJ1-2; a weak D match, TRBD1 (5 bases). The germline CDR1 and CDR2 sequences are MDHEN and SYDVKM. The CDR3 loop spans 13 amino acids. With 10 bases removed from V and 8 bases from J, the gap between germline ends came to 20 bases. The CDR3 DNA follows: TGTGCCATTCAGACAGTACTAGCGGTCGGCTACACCTTC. Translated, it gives CAIQTVLAVGYTF.

The rearrangement joins TRBV7-9 to TRBJ2-2; D perhaps matches TRBD2 (6 bases). The CDR3 is 13 amino acids. V was pared by 2 bases and J by 6 bases, with 7 bases between. Germline loops: CDR1 SEHNR, CDR2 FQNEAQ (reference sequence). DNA for the CDR3: TGTGCCAGCAGCTTAATAGCGGCCGGGGAGCTGTTTTTT. This codes for CASSLIAAGELFF.

The rearrangement uses TRBV30 and TRBJ1-1, with 7 positions matching TRBD1. This CDR3 spans 11 amino acids. Germline V gives CDR1 GTSNPN, CDR2 SVGIG (reference sequence). This CDR3 is CALQGSTEAFF. The DNA of the CDR3 is TGTGCTCTACAGGGGAGCACTGAAGCTTTCTTT. The full variable domain, rest sourced from reference TRBV30 and TRBJ1-1, is SQTIHQWPATLVQPVGSPLSLECTVEGTSNPNLYWYRQAAGRGLQLLFYSVGIGQISSEVPQNLSASRPQDRQFILSSKKLLLSDSGFYLCALQGSTEAFFGQGTRLTVV.

The chain recombines TRBV28 with TRBJ1-4; the D is unclear. The CDR3 sequence is 14 residues long. The V end lost 2 bases, the J end lost 8 bases, and 12 bases lay between the germline ends. Looked up from germline, CDR1 is MDHEN and CDR2 is SYDVKM. The DNA of the CDR3 is TGTGCCAGCAGTTTAGTAGGGCCGGGGGAAAAACTGTTTTTT. This codes for CASSLVGPGEKLFF.

This clone was counted only a few times. The chain employs TRBV5-1 and TRBJ2-5; 10 bases fit TRBD1. Germline V gene lookup returns CDR1 SGHRS and CDR2 YFSETQ. The CDR3 runs to 15 residues. V shed 4 bases, J shed 3 bases, and the junction held 6 bases outside the gene matches. The CDR3 region is CASSVPGTGEETQYF. The CDR3 DNA is TGCGCCAGCAGCGTACCCGGGACAGGGGAAGAGACCCAGTACTTC.

The rearrangement joins TRBV5-1 to TRBJ2-7; 7 positions match TRBD1. The J segment lost 9 bases and the V segment lost 4 bases, leaving 13 bases of the junction unmatched. Germline CDR1 SGHRS, CDR2 YFSETQ. This CDR3 is built from 14 residues. CDR3 sequence (DNA): TGCGCCAGCAGCCCGGGACAGCGCCTCTTTGGGCAGTACTTC. Its protein is CASSPGQRLFGQYF.

As DNA, the CDR3 is TGTGCCAGCAGCATTACAGGGACAACTAATGAAAAACTGTTTTTT. Translation: CASSITGTTNEKLFF. The genes are TRBV9 and TRBJ1-4; TRBD1 is a possible D gene (6 bases). The V and J ends lost 4 bases and 0 bases respectively, with 10 bases between them. The CDR3 sequence is 15 residues long. Germline CDR1 SGDLS, CDR2 YYNGEE. Full variable domain (missing parts from reference TRBV9 and TRBJ1-4): DSGVTQTPKHLITATGQRVTLRCSPRSGDLSVYWYQQSLDQGLQFLIQYYNGEERAKGNILERFSAQQFPDLHSELNLSSLELGDSALYFCASSITGTTNEKLFFGSGTQLSVL.

The gene calls are TRBV4-1 and TRBJ1-1; D gene ambiguous. V was clipped by 1 base and J by 0 bases, with 12 bases between them. The V gene's germline CDR1 is MGHRA and CDR2 YSYEKL. This CDR3 has 16 amino acids. In nucleotides, the CDR3 is TGCGCCAGCAGCCAAGGTGAGCTCCGTTTGAACACTGAAGCTTTCTTT. This sequence encodes CASSQGELRLNTEAFF.

This chain joins TRBV9 and TRBJ2-1, with D unclear. This CDR3 has 11 amino acids. V was clipped by 4 bases and J by 5 bases, with 4 bases between them. Per the germline V gene, CDR1 is SGDLS and CDR2 is YYNGEE. CDR3 sequence reads: CASSSNNEQFF. The CDR3 DNA follows: TGTGCCAGCAGCTCTAACAATGAGCAGTTCTTC. The entire variable domain, with the rest obtained from reference TRBV9 and TRBJ2-1, is as follows: DSGVTQTPKHLITATGQRVTLRCSPRSGDLSVYWYQQSLDQGLQFLIQYYNGEERAKGNILERFSAQQFPDLHSELNLSSLELGDSALYFCASSSNNEQFFGPGTRLTVL.

This clone was seen only a few times. This sample also contains other DNA sequences that code for the same CDR3. The J gene is TRBJ2-5, the V gene TRBV28, with a tentative D call TRBD1 (6 bases). The CDR3 has 13 residues. Trimming stripped 6 bases from V and 2 bases from J, with 10 bases between. Germline lookup yields CDR1 MDHEN and CDR2 SYDVKM. DNA for the CDR3: TGTGCCAGCAGCTCCGGACAGCAAGAGACCCAGTACTTC. Its protein product is CASSSGQQETQYF.